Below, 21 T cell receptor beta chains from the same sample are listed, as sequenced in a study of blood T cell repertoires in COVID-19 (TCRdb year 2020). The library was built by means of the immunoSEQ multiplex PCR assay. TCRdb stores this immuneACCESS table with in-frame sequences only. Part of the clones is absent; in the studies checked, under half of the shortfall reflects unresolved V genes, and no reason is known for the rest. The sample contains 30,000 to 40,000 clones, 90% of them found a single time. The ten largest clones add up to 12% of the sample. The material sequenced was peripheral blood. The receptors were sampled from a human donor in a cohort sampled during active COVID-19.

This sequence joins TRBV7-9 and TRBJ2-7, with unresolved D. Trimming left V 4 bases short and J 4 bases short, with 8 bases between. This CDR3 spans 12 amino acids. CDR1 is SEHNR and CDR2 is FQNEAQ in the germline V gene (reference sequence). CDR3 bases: TGTGCCAGCAGCTCCACAGAATACGAGCAGTACTTC. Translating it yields CASSSTEYEQYF.

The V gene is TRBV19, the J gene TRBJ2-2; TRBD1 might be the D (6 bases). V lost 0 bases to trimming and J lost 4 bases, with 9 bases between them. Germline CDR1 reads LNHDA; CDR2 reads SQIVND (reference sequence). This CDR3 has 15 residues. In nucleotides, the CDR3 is TGTGCCAGTAGTATAGAAAACAGGGCCACCGGGGAGCTGTTTTTT. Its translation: CASSIENRATGELFF. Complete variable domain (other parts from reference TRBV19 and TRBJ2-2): DGGITQSPKYLFRKEGQNVTLSCEQNLNHDAMYWYRQDPGQGLRLIYYSQIVNDFQKGDIAEGYSVSREKKESFPLTVTSAQKNPTAFYLCASSIENRATGELFFGEGSRLTVL.

The CDR3 nucleotides are TGTGCCAGCAGACTCGTGGACAGGGGCAACCAGTTCTTC. Translating it yields CASRLVDRGNQFF. This chain uses TRBV12-3 or TRBV12-4 with TRBJ2-1, with 9 bases matching TRBD1. Trimming cost V 6 bases and J 13 bases; bases outside gene matches: 10. CDR3 length: 13 amino acids.

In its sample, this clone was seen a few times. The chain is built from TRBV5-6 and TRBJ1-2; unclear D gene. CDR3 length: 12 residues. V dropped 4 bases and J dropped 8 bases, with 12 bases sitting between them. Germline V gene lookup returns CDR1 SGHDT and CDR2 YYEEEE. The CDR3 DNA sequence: TGTGCCAGCAGCCCCCCGGGGAGAGGCTACACCTTC. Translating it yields CASSPPGRGYTF.

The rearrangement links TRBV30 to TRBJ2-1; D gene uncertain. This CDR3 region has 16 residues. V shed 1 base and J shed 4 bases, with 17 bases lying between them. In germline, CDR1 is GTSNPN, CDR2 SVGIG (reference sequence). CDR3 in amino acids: CAWSGSLLPQYNEQFF. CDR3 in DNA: TGTGCCTGGAGTGGATCTCTCTTGCCGCAGTACAATGAGCAGTTCTTC.

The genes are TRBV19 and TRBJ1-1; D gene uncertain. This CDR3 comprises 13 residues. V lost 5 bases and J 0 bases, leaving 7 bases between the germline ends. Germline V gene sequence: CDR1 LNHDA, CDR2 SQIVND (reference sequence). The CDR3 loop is CASSVSLNTEAFF. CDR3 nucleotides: TGTGCCAGTAGTGTCAGTTTGAACACTGAAGCTTTCTTT.

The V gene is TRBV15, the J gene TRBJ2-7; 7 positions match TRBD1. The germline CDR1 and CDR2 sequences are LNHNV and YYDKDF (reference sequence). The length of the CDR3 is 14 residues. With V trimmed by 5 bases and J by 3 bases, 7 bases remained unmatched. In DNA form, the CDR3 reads TGTGCCACCAGCCCTACTCGACAGGGCTACGAGCAGTACTTC. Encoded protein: CATSPTRQGYEQYF. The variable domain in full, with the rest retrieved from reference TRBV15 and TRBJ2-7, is DAMVIQNPRYQVTQFGKPVTLSCSQTLNHNVMYWYQQKSSQAPKLLFHYYDKDFNNEADTPDNFQSRRPNTSFCFLDIRSPGLGDTAMYLCATSPTRQGYEQYFGPGTRLTVT.

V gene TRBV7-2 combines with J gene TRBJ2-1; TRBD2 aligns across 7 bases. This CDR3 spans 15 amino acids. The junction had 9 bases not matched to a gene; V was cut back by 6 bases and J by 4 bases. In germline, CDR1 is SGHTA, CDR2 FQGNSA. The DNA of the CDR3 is TGTGCCAGCAGAAGAAACTCGGGGGGATACAATGAGCAGTTCTTC. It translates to CASRRNSGGYNEQFF.

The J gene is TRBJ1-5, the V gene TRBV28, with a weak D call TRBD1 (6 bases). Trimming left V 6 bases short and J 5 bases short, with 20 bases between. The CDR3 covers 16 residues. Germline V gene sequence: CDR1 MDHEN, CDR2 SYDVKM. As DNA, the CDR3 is TGTGCCAGCAGCCTGGGGGGGGCGGATATGTATCAGCCCCAGCATTTT. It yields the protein CASSLGGADMYQPQHF.

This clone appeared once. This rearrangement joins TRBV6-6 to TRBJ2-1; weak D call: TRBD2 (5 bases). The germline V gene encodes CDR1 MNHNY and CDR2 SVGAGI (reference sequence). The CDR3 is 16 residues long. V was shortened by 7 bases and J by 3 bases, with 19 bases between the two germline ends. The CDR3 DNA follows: TGTGCCAGCACTCCCTCAACGGGGAACCACTACAATGAGCAGTTCTTC. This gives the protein CASTPSTGNHYNEQFF.

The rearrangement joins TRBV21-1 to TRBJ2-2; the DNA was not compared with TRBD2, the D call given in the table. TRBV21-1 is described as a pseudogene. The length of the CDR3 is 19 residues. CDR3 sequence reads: CASSKVGLAGVIEAGELFF. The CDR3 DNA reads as TGTGCCAGCAGCAAAGTGGGACTAGCGGGAGTTATAGAGGCCGGGGAGCTGTTTTTT.

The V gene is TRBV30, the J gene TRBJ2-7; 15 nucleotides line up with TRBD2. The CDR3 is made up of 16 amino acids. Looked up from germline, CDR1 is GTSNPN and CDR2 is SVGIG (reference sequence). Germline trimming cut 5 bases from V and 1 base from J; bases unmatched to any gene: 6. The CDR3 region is CAWAGTSGRRSYEQYF. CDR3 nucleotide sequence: TGTGCCTGGGCCGGGACTAGCGGGAGGAGGTCCTACGAGCAGTACTTC.

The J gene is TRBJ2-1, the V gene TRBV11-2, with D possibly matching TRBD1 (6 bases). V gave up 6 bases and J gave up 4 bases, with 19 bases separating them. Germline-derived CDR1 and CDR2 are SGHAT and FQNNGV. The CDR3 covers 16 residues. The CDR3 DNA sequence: TGTGCCAGCAGTCCAAGGGGTGGGGGCTTTTACAATGAGCAGTTCTTC. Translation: CASSPRGGGFYNEQFF.

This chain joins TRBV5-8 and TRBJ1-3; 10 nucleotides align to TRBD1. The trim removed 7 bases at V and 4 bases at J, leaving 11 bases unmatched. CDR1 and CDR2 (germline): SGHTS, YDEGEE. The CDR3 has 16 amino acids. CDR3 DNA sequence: TGTGCCAGCGCCGACGGACAGGGGGTAAAAGGAAACACCATATATTTT. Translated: CASADGQGVKGNTIYF.

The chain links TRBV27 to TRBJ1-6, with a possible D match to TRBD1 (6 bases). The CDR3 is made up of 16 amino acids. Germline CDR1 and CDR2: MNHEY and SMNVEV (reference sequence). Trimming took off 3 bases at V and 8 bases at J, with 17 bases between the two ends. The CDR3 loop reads CASSFSQGFRDSPLHF. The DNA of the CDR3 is TGTGCCAGCAGTTTTAGTCAGGGGTTCAGAGATTCACCCCTCCACTTT.

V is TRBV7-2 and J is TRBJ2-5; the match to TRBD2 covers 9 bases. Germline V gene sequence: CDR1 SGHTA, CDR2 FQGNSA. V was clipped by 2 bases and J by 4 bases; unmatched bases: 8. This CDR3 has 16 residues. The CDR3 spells CASSLSAGGPPETQYF. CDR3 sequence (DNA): TGTGCCAGCAGCTTATCGGCGGGAGGGCCGCCAGAGACCCAGTACTTC.

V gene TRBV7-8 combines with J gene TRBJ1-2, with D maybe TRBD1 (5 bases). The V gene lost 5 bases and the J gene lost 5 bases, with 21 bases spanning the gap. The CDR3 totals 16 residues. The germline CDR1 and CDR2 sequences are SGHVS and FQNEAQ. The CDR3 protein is CASSVVGSQGGYGYTF. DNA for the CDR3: TGTGCCAGCAGCGTCGTAGGGTCCCAGGGAGGGTATGGCTACACCTTC. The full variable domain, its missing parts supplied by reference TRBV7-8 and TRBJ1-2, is GAGVSQSPRYKVAKRGQDVALRCDPISGHVSLFWYQQALGQGPEFLTYFQNEAQLDKSGLPSDRFFAERPEGSVSTLKIQRTQQEDSAVYLCASSVVGSQGGYGYTFGSGTRLTVV.

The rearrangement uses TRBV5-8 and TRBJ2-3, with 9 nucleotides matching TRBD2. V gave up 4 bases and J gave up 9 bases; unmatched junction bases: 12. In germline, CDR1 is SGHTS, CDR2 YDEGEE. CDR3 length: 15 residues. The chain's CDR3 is CASSRLADKHRTQYF. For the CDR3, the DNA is TGTGCCAGCAGCCGACTAGCGGACAAACACAGAACGCAGTATTTT.

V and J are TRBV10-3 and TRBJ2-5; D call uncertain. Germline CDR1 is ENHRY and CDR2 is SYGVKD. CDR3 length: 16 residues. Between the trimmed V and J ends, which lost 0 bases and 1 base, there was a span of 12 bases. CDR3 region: CAISESSLTGQETQYF. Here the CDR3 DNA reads TGTGCCATCAGTGAGTCGAGTCTAACTGGCCAAGAGACCCAGTACTTC.

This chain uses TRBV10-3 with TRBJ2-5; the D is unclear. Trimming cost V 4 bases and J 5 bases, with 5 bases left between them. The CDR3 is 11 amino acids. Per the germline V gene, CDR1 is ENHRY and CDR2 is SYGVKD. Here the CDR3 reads CAISVQETQYF. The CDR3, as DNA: TGTGCCATCAGTGTGCAGGAGACCCAGTACTTC.

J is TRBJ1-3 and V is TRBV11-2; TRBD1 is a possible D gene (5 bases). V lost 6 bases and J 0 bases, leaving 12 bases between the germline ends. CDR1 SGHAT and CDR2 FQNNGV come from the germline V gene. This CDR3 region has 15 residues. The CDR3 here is CASRTDPNSGNTIYF. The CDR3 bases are TGTGCCAGCAGGACAGACCCGAACTCTGGAAACACCATATATTTT.